The 12 T cell receptor beta chains below come from one sample, sequenced in a study of CD8+ T cells in alopecia areata. Extraction of RNA preceded its reverse transcription into cDNA, which served as the sequencing template. Sequencing used immunoSEQ multiplex PCR; TCRdb keeps in-frame clones, though not all of them. The data contain 250,000 to 350,000 clones, about 60% of them singletons. The treatment: oral pan-JAK inhibitor, 5-10 mg twice daily. The material sequenced was CD4+ T cells sorted from blood, taken at roughly week 52, from a patient treated with tofacitinib. These receptors all stem from a human donor with alopecia areata.

J is TRBJ1-2 and V is TRBV9; D possibly corresponds to TRBD1 (5 bases). Germline CDR1 is SGDLS and CDR2 is YYNGEE. V lost 3 bases, J lost 3 bases, and 12 bases lay in between. The CDR3 extends over 14 amino acids. CDR3: CASSALGADYGYTF. The CDR3 DNA sequence: TGTGCCAGCAGCGCTCTAGGGGCGGACTATGGCTACACCTTC.

This chain joins TRBV6-6 and TRBJ2-1; D is ambiguous. The germline CDR1 and CDR2 sequences are MNHNY and SVGAGI (reference sequence). V lost 6 bases, J lost 9 bases, and 15 bases lay in between. CDR3 length equals 13 residues. The CDR3 DNA sequence: TGTGCCAGCAGCCGTAGTACCCTACCTGAGCAGTTCTTC. Protein product: CASSRSTLPEQFF.

The rearrangement uses TRBV30 and TRBJ2-7; D is unclear. The V gene's germline CDR1 is GTSNPN and CDR2 SVGIG (reference sequence). Trimming took 2 bases from V and 4 from J, leaving 12 bases between them. The CDR3 is 13 amino acids. CDR3 protein: CAWSSGLRYEQYF. CDR3 coding DNA: TGTGCCTGGAGTTCCGGGTTGCGATACGAGCAGTACTTC.

There are a few counts of this clone. The genes are TRBV4-2 and TRBJ1-1, with 9 nucleotides matching TRBD1. The CDR3 covers 15 residues. Germline V CDR1 and CDR2: LGHNA, YNFKEQ. J lost 7 bases, V lost 1 base, and 7 bases had no gene match. The CDR3 bases are TGTGCCAGCAGCCAAGTCGGACAGGGGAAGGGTGAAGCTTTCTTT. Its protein is CASSQVGQGKGEAFF.

The V gene is TRBV7-2, the J gene TRBJ2-2; 8 bases agree with TRBD2. Germline CDR1 and CDR2: SGHTA and FQGNSA. This CDR3 has 18 amino acids. The ends lost 4 bases at V and 5 bases at J; junction bases unmatched: 15. The CDR3 reads CASSSHFGGGPGTGELFF. CDR3 DNA: TGTGCCAGCAGCTCCCACTTCGGCGGGGGGCCGGGGACCGGGGAGCTGTTTTTT.

J is TRBJ2-3 and V is TRBV7-6; 12 bases are a match to TRBD2. Germline V gene sequence: CDR1 SGHVS, CDR2 FNYEAQ. The CDR3 contains 18 residues. The V segment lost 1 base and the J segment 2 bases; nucleotides outside the gene matches: 7. In DNA form, the CDR3 reads TGTGCCAGCAGCTTAGGACCCGCTAGCGGGGGGGCCACAGATACGCAGTATTTT. As protein: CASSLGPASGGATDTQYF.

The chain employs TRBV13 and TRBJ2-3; a possible D gene is TRBD2 (7 bases). Trimming removed 6 bases from V and 3 bases from J, with 19 bases in between. Germline-derived CDR1 and CDR2 are PRHDT and FYEKMQ (reference sequence). This CDR3 region has 16 residues. CDR3 protein: CASSPARGAGTDTQYF. CDR3 in DNA: TGTGCCAGCAGTCCAGCCCGGGGGGCCGGTACAGATACGCAGTATTTT.

The chain carries TRBV19 and TRBJ1-5; TRBD1 might be the D (5 bases). Germline CDR1 reads LNHDA; CDR2 reads SQIVND (reference sequence). The CDR3 runs to 15 residues. Between the trimmed V and J ends, which lost 4 bases and 10 bases, there was a span of 20 bases. CDR3 DNA: TGTGCCAGTAGTACGACGGGCGGAGAGGGGTACCCCCAGCATTTT. Protein: CASSTTGGEGYPQHF.

Turning to this clone: Other DNA sequences in this sample translate to the same CDR3. J is TRBJ2-7 and V is TRBV5-4; 7 bases match TRBD1. CDR3 size: 12 residues. Trimming took 0 bases from V and 6 from J; bases not matched to a gene: 0. CDR1 is SGHNT and CDR2 is YYREEE in the germline V gene (reference sequence). The CDR3, as DNA: TGTGCCAGCAGCTTGGACAGGGGCGAGCAGTACTTC. Its protein product is CASSLDRGEQYF.

The rearrangement links TRBV2 to TRBJ1-3; perhaps TRBD1 as D (5 bases). Trimming cost V 8 bases and J 0 bases, with 8 bases left between them. The CDR3 is made up of 13 amino acids. Germline loops: CDR1 SNHLY, CDR2 FYNNEI. The CDR3, as DNA: TGTGCCAGCGGGGGTTACTCTGGAAACACCATATATTTT. It specifies CASGGYSGNTIYF.

The chain combines TRBV30 with TRBJ1-1, with TRBD1 identical over 9 bases. J was trimmed by 1 base and V by 1 base; bases with no gene match: 10. CDR3 size: 17 residues. Looked up from germline, CDR1 is GTSNPN and CDR2 is SVGIG (reference sequence). This chain's CDR3 is CAWSAVGTGIPNTEAFF. CDR3 coding DNA: TGTGCCTGGAGTGCCGTTGGGACAGGGATTCCGAACACTGAAGCTTTCTTT.

The chain uses TRBV6-6 and TRBJ1-5; perhaps TRBD1 as D (5 bases). The CDR3 is made up of 12 amino acids. Germline V gene lookup returns CDR1 MNHNY and CDR2 SVGAGI (reference sequence). Between the trimmed V and J ends, which lost 7 bases and 7 bases, there was a span of 11 bases. The CDR3 is CASNRNSQPQHF. CDR3 DNA: TGTGCCAGCAACAGGAATAGCCAGCCCCAGCATTTT.